What follows are 10 T cell receptor beta chains derived from one specimen sequenced in a study of blood T cells in healthy people across ages. PCR was performed a second time for about 7 to 12 cycles using a sample-barcoded 5' primer and a J-beta primer mix. TCRdb processed the 5' RACE reads anew with MiXCR; each CDR3 protein has one entry. In the table there are 920,000 or so distinct CDR3 sequences, 35% to 50% of which are singletons. The sample was blood. Every receptor here comes from an older woman in good health.

This clonotype turned up a few times. The rearrangement links TRBV6-2 or TRBV6-3 to TRBJ2-1; D ambiguous. V lost 6 bases and J 0 bases, leaving 15 bases between the germline ends. The CDR3 length is 16 residues. Per the germline V gene, CDR1 is MNHEY and CDR2 is SVGEGT. CDR3 amino acids: CASSETATSSYNEQFF. CDR3 DNA sequence: TGTGCCAGCAGCGAGACGGCGACCAGCTCCTACAATGAGCAGTTCTTC.

The chain links TRBV27 to TRBJ1-6; possibly TRBD1 for D (5 bases). Germline V gene lookup returns CDR1 MNHEY and CDR2 SMNVEV (reference sequence). V was trimmed by 5 bases and J by 7 bases, leaving 24 bases between them. The length of the CDR3 is 18 residues. As DNA, the CDR3 is TGTGCCAGCAGTCCCCTATTGGGAAGCGGGGCCAGGAATTCACCCCTCCACTTT. Protein: CASSPLLGSGARNSPLHF.

CDR3 residues: CASYPEGLAVHYEQYF. Written as DNA, the CDR3 is TGTGCCAGCTATCCCGAGGGACTAGCGGTCCATTACGAGCAGTACTTC. The V call is TRBV27, the J call TRBJ2-7; 11 bases agree with TRBD2. Germline V CDR1 and CDR2: MNHEY, SMNVEV (reference sequence). CDR3 size: 16 residues. V lost 8 bases to trimming and J lost 4 bases; unmatched junction nucleotides: 13.

The V and J genes are TRBV9 and TRBJ2-1; TRBD2 might be the D (5 bases). Germline V CDR1 and CDR2: SGDLS, YYNGEE. The CDR3 spans 15 residues. V was shortened by 3 bases and J by 2 bases, with 12 bases between the two germline ends. The CDR3 DNA sequence: TGTGCCAGCAGCGCGGCGAGGGATACCTACAATGAGCAGTTCTTC. This encodes CASSAARDTYNEQFF.

This clonotype was detected a few times. The chain recombines TRBV2 with TRBJ1-1, with 7 bases fitting TRBD1. Trimming at V came to 8 bases and at J to 0 bases, leaving 3 bases not matched to a gene. Looked up from germline, CDR1 is SNHLY and CDR2 is FYNNEI. The CDR3 contains 13 residues. Here the CDR3 reads CASQGQLNTEAFF. The DNA for the CDR3 is TGTGCCAGCCAGGGACAGTTGAACACTGAAGCTTTCTTT.

The chain links TRBV9 to TRBJ2-1; D ambiguous. Trimming pared 4 bases from V and 1 base from J, leaving 15 bases between. The germline V gene encodes CDR1 SGDLS and CDR2 YYNGEE. This CDR3 contains 16 residues. The CDR3 protein is CASSSFRSTSYNEQFF. In DNA form, the CDR3 reads TGTGCCAGCAGCTCTTTCCGGAGTACGTCCTACAATGAGCAGTTCTTC. The variable domain in full, with the rest retrieved from reference TRBV9 and TRBJ2-1, is DSGVTQTPKHLITATGQRVTLRCSPRSGDLSVYWYQQSLDQGLQFLIQYYNGEERAKGNILERFSAQQFPDLHSELNLSSLELGDSALYFCASSSFRSTSYNEQFFGPGTRLTVL.

The CDR3 is CASSLSTSSSYEQYF. DNA of the CDR3: TGTGCCAGCAGTTTAAGTACTAGCAGCTCCTACGAGCAGTACTTC. The genes are TRBV28 and TRBJ2-7; possibly TRBD2 for D (6 bases). The CDR3 is 15 residues long. V lost 2 bases and J lost 0, with 11 bases in between. Germline V lookup: CDR1 MDHEN, CDR2 SYDVKM.

The V and J genes are TRBV7-6 and TRBJ1-5; D gene unclear. V gave up 0 bases and J gave up 2 bases, with 8 bases separating them. This CDR3 is 15 amino acids long. In germline, CDR1 is SGHVS, CDR2 FNYEAQ. CDR3 coding DNA: TGTGCCAGCAGCTTAGCGGCCCGGGGCAATCAGCCCCAGCATTTT. Residues: CASSLAARGNQPQHF. Together with reference TRBV7-6 and TRBJ1-5, the CDR3 gives the full variable domain: GAGVSQSPRYKVTKRGQDVALRCDPISGHVSLYWYRQALGQGPEFLTYFNYEAQQDKSGLPNDRFSAERPEGSISTLTIQRTEQRDSAMYRCASSLAARGNQPQHFGDGTRLSIL.

The sample holds a few counts of this clonotype. This chain joins TRBV6-5 and TRBJ1-1; D is unclear. The V end was cut by 7 bases, the J end by 5 bases, with 11 bases between. The CDR3 runs to 12 residues. The germline CDR1 and CDR2 sequences are MNHEY and SVGAGI. CDR3 nucleotide sequence: TGTGCCAGCACGCGGGTTGGAACTGAAGCTTTCTTT. It encodes CASTRVGTEAFF.

In this sample, this clonotype turned up a few times. The rearrangement links TRBV20-1 to TRBJ2-5; weak D call: TRBD1 (5 bases). V was trimmed by 4 bases and J by 1 base, leaving 16 bases between them. The CDR3 is 15 amino acids. CDR1 and CDR2 (germline): DFQATT, SNEGSKA (reference sequence). The CDR3 region is CSAIPIDSSQETQYF. CDR3 nucleotide sequence: TGCAGTGCTATACCAATAGACAGCTCCCAAGAGACCCAGTACTTC.